Following are 7 T cell receptor beta chains from one sample sequenced in a study of shared clonotypes between healthy human individuals. Using immunoSEQ multiplex PCR, the repertoire was profiled, and TCRdb retains in-frame clones only, with some absent. Counted here are approximately 470,000 clones, approximately 84% occurring once; the ten biggest clones make up approximately 12%. The sequenced sample was PBMCs. The origin of the receptors is a woman in her thirties or forties in good health. Some clones in this sample may be carry-over from other donors' samples.

V is TRBV7-8 and J is TRBJ1-1; the D is unclear. V was trimmed by 1 base and J by 3 bases, leaving 6 bases between them. Germline-derived CDR1 and CDR2 are SGHVS and FQNEAQ. The CDR3 contains 13 residues. The CDR3 bases are TGTGCCAGCAGCTTAGAATTGGACACTGAAGCTTTCTTT. Protein product: CASSLELDTEAFF.

V is TRBV7-9 and J is TRBJ1-5; 7 nucleotides agree with TRBD1. The ends lost 4 bases at V and 3 bases at J; junction bases unmatched: 9. The CDR3 is 16 residues long. CDR1 and CDR2 from the germline V gene are SEHNR and FQNEAQ (reference sequence). In nucleotides, the CDR3 is TGTGCCAGCAGCTATACCGGGACAGCCTACAATCAGCCCCAGCATTTT. Translation: CASSYTGTAYNQPQHF.

This clone was recorded a few times. A read error likely explains this, since a far larger clone differs by one base. The sample carries other DNA sequences with the same CDR3. The V gene is TRBV30, the J gene TRBJ2-2; 11 bases match TRBD2. The length of the CDR3 is 17 residues. CDR1 and CDR2 from the germline V gene are GTSNPN and SVGIG (reference sequence). The CDR3 sequence is CASNPTSGMVRTGELFF. The CDR3 coding sequence is TGTGCCTCAAACCCGACTAGCGGGATGGTTCGCACCGGGGAGCTGTTCTTT. Full variable domain (rest looked up from reference TRBV30 and TRBJ2-2): SQTIHQWPATLVQPVGSPLSLECTVEGTSNPNLYWYRQAAGRGLQLLFYSVGIGQISSEVPQNLSASRPQDRQFILSSKKLLLSDSGFYLCASNPTSGMVRTGELFFGEGSRLTVL.

The V call is TRBV7-3, the J call TRBJ2-1; a weak D match, TRBD1 (6 bases). CDR3 length equals 17 residues. Trimming cost V 5 bases and J 0 bases, with 17 bases left between them. Germline CDR1 SGHTA, CDR2 FQGTGA. CDR3 bases: TGTGCCAGCAGCGGACTGCCGGGACAAAGCTCCTACAATGAGCAGTTCTTC. This translates into CASSGLPGQSSYNEQFF.

This sequence joins TRBV28 and TRBJ2-2; 11 bases line up with TRBD2. This CDR3 is 19 amino acids long. The trim removed 2 bases at V and 1 base at J, leaving 9 bases unmatched. Germline CDR1 is MDHEN and CDR2 is SYDVKM. The CDR3 DNA reads as TGTGCCAGCAGTTTACCCAAGGGACTAGCGGCCATGAACACCGGGGAGCTGTTTTTT. Translation: CASSLPKGLAAMNTGELFF.

This clone is a singleton in its sample. The genes are TRBV30 and TRBJ1-5; D ambiguous. The CDR3 contains 13 residues. Germline V gives CDR1 GTSNPN, CDR2 SVGIG (reference sequence). V lost 1 base to trimming and J lost 5 bases, with 9 bases between them. The CDR3 protein is CAWSEGSYQPQHF. Here the CDR3 DNA reads TGTGCCTGGAGTGAGGGCAGCTATCAGCCCCAGCATTTT.

With regard to this clone: This likely came from a read error, as a far larger clone is one base away. The rearrangement uses TRBV29-1 and TRBJ2-7, with TRBD1 matching 11 bases. The CDR3 has 14 residues. V trimming: 1 base; J trimming: 5 bases; junction bases outside the gene matches: 4. The germline CDR1 and CDR2 sequences are SQVTM and ANQGSEA. Here the CDR3 DNA reads TGCAGCGTTGAAGGGGACAGGGGGATCCACGAGCAGTACTTC. It encodes CSVEGDRGIHEQYF.